This entry describes one T cell receptor (beta chain). Its antigen is unknown. Within one base of it there is no much larger clone, and no base qualities were kept. Reading from cysteine to phenylalanine, the CDR3 counts 18 amino acids. The only DNA kept is the CDR3, 54 bases in frame from the first base. As encoded in the germline V gene, CDR1 is SGHAT while CDR2 is FQNNGV. V and J are trimmed by 0 bases and 0 bases, and the gene matches miss 7 bases of the junction. This specimen comes from a study of T-cell memory formation after mild COVID-19 listed by TCRdb under 2021. For the wider study: Most TCR sequence clusters were specific to one of the two donors. Two young, previously healthy adult volunteers made up the cohort, one male and one female. In two donors, T-cell clones that expanded and contracted after mild COVID-19 were followed by sequencing TCRalpha and TCRbeta repertoires longitudinally. General findings and caveats noted by the study authors: SARS-CoV-2 specificity was not confirmed for the second-wave clones peaking on day 37. Contracting CD4+ clones were located mainly in the CM and EM memory subsets, whereas CD8+ clones were found to be enriched in EMRA. The study covered only a couple of mild cases, and larger cohorts including severe cases with pre-infection samples were considered necessary. The detection of some responding clones in pre-infection memory suggests that pre-existing cross-reactive memory T cells joined the SARS-CoV-2 response. From day 15 to 85, contracting clones showed balanced CD4/CD8 phenotypes, whereas a second wave of clones that expanded from day 15 to 37 leaned towards CD4+.

Ficoll-Paque density gradient centrifugation was used to isolate PBMCs. TCRdb shows the sequencer as Illumina NovaSeq 6000. TCRalpha and TCRbeta cDNA libraries were constructed by 5'RACE with constant-segment primers, with sample barcodes and unique molecular identifiers being introduced. Trizol reagent was used to extract RNA from every sample. Library amplification was performed in two PCR steps, and a second sample barcode and Illumina TruSeq adapters were introduced in the second step. Sequencing of libraries was performed on an Illumina NovaSeq with 2 x 150 bp paired-end reads. The paper's processing steps were these. With migec v1.2.7, reads were demultiplexed and then collapsed into UMI-guided consensus sequences. Using mixcr v2.1.11, UMI consensuses were aligned to TRA and TRB V and J templates and then assembled into clonotypes. A clonotype was counted as expanded or contracted only if both edgeR and NoisET called the change significant, with noise models trained on biological replicates. For edgeR calls, the thresholds were a false discovery rate-adjusted p below 0.01 and a log2 fold-change of 1. As an exploratory analysis of dynamics, PCA with hierarchical clustering was applied to max-normalized trajectories of the 1000 most abundant clonotypes. Each responding clone was given a CD4 or CD8 phenotype based on the CD4+ and CD8+ repertoires, which had been sequenced separately. TCRdb redid the processing of the public reads, applying fastp at Q25 and MiXCR, and retained in-frame beta chains. CDR3 protein sequences are deduplicated, and each keeps its most common genes and DNA. The V and J calls shown here were made by TCRdb, not taken from the authors' results. The sample includes hundreds of thousands of distinct CDR3 sequences, with roughly 21% observed a single time. The top ten clonotypes cover roughly 8.3% of the sample.

Specimen: PBMCs or a T cell subset sorted from them (not recorded which). The chain joins TRBV11-2 to TRBJ2-2, with 7 middle bases fitting TRBD1. This receptor was identified in an adult woman who had mild COVID-19 (a few samples of this study predate the infection). The sample titles of this study are shuffled in the database, so cell type and time point are left out; the donor was told from shared clones. DNA sequence: TGTGCCAGCAGCTTAGATCCGCGACAGGGATCGAACACCGGGGAGCTGTTTTTT. This gives the protein CASSLDPRQGSNTGELFF.